The 18 T cell receptor beta chains below come from one sample, sequenced in a study of blood T cell repertoires in COVID-19. Assay used: immunoSEQ multiplex PCR; TCRdb lists only in-frame clones, some missing. The sample comprises about 42,000 clones, around 91% of which are singletons, and more than 7.5% rests with the top ten. Sequenced sample: peripheral blood. The receptors were sampled from a man aged 25 to 40 with active or convalescent COVID-19.

The chain employs TRBV20-1 and TRBJ2-1; no reliable D call. Trimming removed 6 bases from V and 9 bases from J, with 12 bases in between. The CDR3 is made up of 11 amino acids. Looked up from germline, CDR1 is DFQATT and CDR2 is SNEGSKA (reference sequence). CDR3 sequence reads: CSAVAVSEQFF. CDR3 coding DNA: TGCAGTGCGGTTGCGGTTTCTGAGCAGTTCTTC.

This clone was found a few times. The chain employs TRBV28 and TRBJ2-2, with TRBD1 identical over 7 bases. The CDR3 has 15 residues. Per the germline V gene, CDR1 is MDHEN and CDR2 is SYDVKM. Trimming took 3 bases from V and 4 from J; bases not matched to a gene: 5. CDR3 DNA: TGTGCCAGCAGTTTGCCGACAGGGACCACCGGGGAGCTGTTTTTT. It is translated as CASSLPTGTTGELFF. The full variable domain, with the rest looked up from reference TRBV28 and TRBJ2-2, is DVKVTQSSRYLVKRTGEKVFLECVQDMDHENMFWYRQDPGLGLRLIYFSYDVKMKEKGDIPEGYSVSREKKERFSLILESASTNQTSMYLCASSLPTGTTGELFFGEGSRLTVL.

The J gene is TRBJ2-7, the V gene TRBV29-1; 10 bases align to TRBD1. J gave up 7 bases and V 5 bases, and 2 bases lay outside the gene matches. The CDR3 length is 11 residues. CDR1 and CDR2 from the germline V gene are SQVTM and ANQGSEA. This CDR3 reads CSVKDRGEQYF. Here the CDR3 DNA reads TGCAGCGTTAAGGACAGGGGGGAGCAGTACTTC.

V is TRBV11-2 and J is TRBJ2-7, with D possibly matching TRBD1 (5 bases). Germline V CDR1 and CDR2: SGHAT, FQNNGV. The CDR3 loop spans 14 amino acids. Trimming removed 5 bases at V and 1 base at J, with 12 bases between. The CDR3 DNA reads as TGTGCCAGCAGCCCGAATCAGGGATCCTACGAGCAGTACGTC. This gives the protein CASSPNQGSYEQYV.

The rearrangement links TRBV4-1 to TRBJ1-1; maybe TRBD1 (6 bases). Looked up from germline, CDR1 is MGHRA and CDR2 is YSYEKL. Trimming shortened V by 5 bases and J by 9 bases, and 19 bases separated the two germline ends. There are 14 residues in the CDR3. The CDR3 is CASSIPGHGGQAFF. The CDR3 DNA follows: TGCGCCAGCAGCATACCGGGACACGGGGGGCAAGCTTTCTTT.

V gene TRBV20-1 combines with J gene TRBJ1-2; D is possibly TRBD1 (6 bases). The CDR3 spans 11 residues. Germline CDR1 and CDR2: DFQATT and SNEGSKA (reference sequence). V lost 6 bases and J lost 8, with 13 bases in between. The CDR3 bases are TGCAGTGCCGAGCGGGGGGCAGGCTACACCTTC. This translates into CSAERGAGYTF.

This clone was found a few times. The chain joins TRBV2 to TRBJ2-7; weak D call: TRBD2 (5 bases). V lost 7 bases and J lost 3, with 13 bases in between. The length of the CDR3 is 13 residues. Per the germline V gene, CDR1 is SNHLY and CDR2 is FYNNEI. As DNA, the CDR3 is TGTGCCAGCACCTCGAGCGGAAACTACGAGCAGTACTTC. It encodes CASTSSGNYEQYF.

The V and J genes are TRBV19 and TRBJ2-1, with 12 bases fitting TRBD2. In germline, CDR1 is LNHDA, CDR2 SQIVND (reference sequence). CDR3 length equals 17 residues. V trimming: 6 bases; J trimming: 4 bases; junction bases outside the gene matches: 10. CDR3 bases: TGTGCCAGTAGCCCAAGGTCCGGGACTAGCGGGTACAATGAGCAGTTCTTC. Its translation is CASSPRSGTSGYNEQFF.

CDR3 DNA sequence: TGTGCCAGCAGCCCAGAAGAGGGGGAGATTGCTGAAGCTTTCTTT. Its translation is CASSPEEGEIAEAFF. This chain uses TRBV5-5 with TRBJ1-1, with a tentative D call TRBD1 (6 bases). Trimming stripped 4 bases from V and 6 bases from J, with 19 bases between. Per germline, CDR1 SGHKS and CDR2 YYEKEE (reference sequence). The length of the CDR3 is 15 residues.

This chain links TRBV27 with TRBJ2-4, with TRBD2 as a possible D gene (5 bases). Germline loops: CDR1 MNHEY, CDR2 SMNVEV (reference sequence). The V end lost 8 bases, the J end lost 7 bases, and 15 bases lay between the germline ends. There are 13 residues in the CDR3. CDR3 in amino acids: CASRDYRSNIQYF. CDR3 DNA sequence: TGTGCCAGCCGAGACTACCGAAGTAACATTCAGTACTTC.

This clone was counted a single time. The chain carries TRBV23-1 and TRBJ2-7, with 10 bases matching TRBD2. TRBV23-1 is treated as an ORF (open reading frame) with a function not yet certain. The J segment lost 3 bases and the V segment lost 8 bases, leaving 13 bases of the junction unmatched. CDR3 length: 16 residues. CDR3 protein: CASRRCQREGFYEQYV. The CDR3 DNA reads as TGCGCCAGCCGCCGGTGTCAGCGGGAGGGATTCTACGAGCAGTACGTC.

V usage is TRBV2 and J usage is TRBJ1-1; no reliable D call. V lost 6 bases and J 0 bases, leaving 14 bases between the germline ends. The CDR3 length is 15 residues. Per germline, CDR1 SNHLY and CDR2 FYNNEI. CDR3 loop: CASRTSGSLNTEAFF. The CDR3 DNA is TGTGCCAGCAGAACCTCCGGGAGTCTGAACACTGAAGCTTTCTTT. Full variable domain (missing parts from reference TRBV2 and TRBJ1-1): EPEVTQTPSHQVTQMGQEVILRCVPISNHLYFYWYRQILGQKVEFLVSFYNNEISEKSEIFDDQFSVERPDGSNFTLKIRSTKLEDSAMYFCASRTSGSLNTEAFFGQGTRLTVV.

The gene calls are TRBV29-1 and TRBJ2-5, with D possibly being TRBD1 (5 bases). Germline CDR1 reads SQVTM; CDR2 reads ANQGSEA. CDR3 size: 13 residues. Trimming took 5 bases from V and 3 from J, leaving 13 bases between them. The CDR3 reads CSVLQDTEETQYF. The CDR3, as DNA: TGCAGCGTTTTACAGGACACGGAAGAGACCCAGTACTTC.

This clone was recorded only once. The V call is TRBV5-1, the J call TRBJ1-6; D is undetermined. The CDR3 spans 18 residues. V lost 4 bases, J lost 5 bases, and 22 bases lay in between. Per germline, CDR1 SGHRS and CDR2 YFSETQ. This chain's CDR3 is CASSSTLSGSFDNSPLHF. The DNA for the CDR3 is TGCGCCAGCAGCAGTACCCTTTCGGGGTCGTTTGATAATTCACCCCTCCACTTT.

V is TRBV3-1 (or the pseudogene TRBV3-2) and J is TRBJ1-1, with D perhaps TRBD1 (5 bases). There are 13 residues in the CDR3. Germline-derived CDR1 and CDR2 are LGHDT and YNNKEL (reference sequence). V lost 5 bases and J 8 bases, leaving 15 bases between the germline ends. CDR3 residues: CASSSIGHREAFF. DNA for the CDR3: TGTGCCAGCAGCTCCATCGGGCACAGGGAAGCTTTCTTT.

The chain employs TRBV2 and TRBJ2-5; no clear D. Germline loops: CDR1 SNHLY, CDR2 FYNNEI. This CDR3 has 13 amino acids. Deletions cut 6 bases from V and 2 bases from J, with 10 bases between. The CDR3 DNA reads as TGTGCCAGCAGCCGTAGTGAACAAGAGACCCAGTACTTC. Translation gives CASSRSEQETQYF.

For the CDR3, the DNA is TGTGCCAGTAGTATCACAGGAACTCTATACAATGAGCAGTTCTTC. Residues: CASSITGTLYNEQFF. The V call is TRBV19, the J call TRBJ2-1, with D perhaps TRBD1 (5 bases). Trimming pared 3 bases from V and 4 bases from J, leaving 13 bases between. Germline CDR1 and CDR2: LNHDA and SQIVND (reference sequence). The CDR3 spans 15 residues.

The CDR3 loop is CASSYLLAGGADTQYF. The CDR3 coding sequence is TGCGCCAGCAGCTATTTACTAGCGGGAGGGGCAGATACGCAGTATTTT. V usage is TRBV4-1 and J usage is TRBJ2-3; 13 bases align to TRBD2. Trimming at V came to 5 bases and at J to 4 bases, leaving 6 bases not matched to a gene. The germline V gene has CDR1 MGHRA and CDR2 YSYEKL. The CDR3 covers 16 residues.